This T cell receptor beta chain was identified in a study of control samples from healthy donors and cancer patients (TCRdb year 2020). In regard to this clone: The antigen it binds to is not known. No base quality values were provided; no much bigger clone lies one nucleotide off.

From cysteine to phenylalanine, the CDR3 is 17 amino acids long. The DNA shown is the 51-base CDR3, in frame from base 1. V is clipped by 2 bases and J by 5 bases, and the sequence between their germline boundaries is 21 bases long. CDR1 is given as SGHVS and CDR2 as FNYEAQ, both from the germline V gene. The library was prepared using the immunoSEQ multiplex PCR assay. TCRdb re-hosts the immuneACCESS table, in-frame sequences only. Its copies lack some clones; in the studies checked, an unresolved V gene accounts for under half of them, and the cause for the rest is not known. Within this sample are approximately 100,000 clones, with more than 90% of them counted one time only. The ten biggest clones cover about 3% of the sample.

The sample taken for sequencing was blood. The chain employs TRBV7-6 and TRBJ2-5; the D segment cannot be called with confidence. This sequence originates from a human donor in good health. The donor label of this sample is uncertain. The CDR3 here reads CASSLYRPRTTWETQYF. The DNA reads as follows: TGTGCCAGCAGCTTATACCGACCGCGTACTACGTGGGAGACCCAGTACTTC.